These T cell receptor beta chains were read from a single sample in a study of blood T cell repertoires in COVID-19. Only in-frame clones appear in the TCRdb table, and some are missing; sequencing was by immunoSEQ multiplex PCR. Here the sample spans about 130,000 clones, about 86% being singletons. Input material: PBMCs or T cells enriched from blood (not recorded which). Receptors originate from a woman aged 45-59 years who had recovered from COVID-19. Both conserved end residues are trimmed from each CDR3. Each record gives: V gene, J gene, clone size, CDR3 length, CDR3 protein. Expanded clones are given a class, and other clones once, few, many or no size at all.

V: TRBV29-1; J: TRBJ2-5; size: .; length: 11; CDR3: SVEGQIQETQY
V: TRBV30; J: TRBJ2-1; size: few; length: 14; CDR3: AWSGPGQGVYNEQF
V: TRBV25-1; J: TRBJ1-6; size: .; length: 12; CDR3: ASGRTGGNSPLH
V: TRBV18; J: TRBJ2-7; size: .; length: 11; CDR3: ASSPVGGYEQY
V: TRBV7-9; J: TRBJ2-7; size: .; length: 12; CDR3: ASSDILPPYEQY
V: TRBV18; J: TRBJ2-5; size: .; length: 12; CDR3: ASSPQGKRETQY
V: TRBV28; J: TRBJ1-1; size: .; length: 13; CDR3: ASSLRTGFNTEAF
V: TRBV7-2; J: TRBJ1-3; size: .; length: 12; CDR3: ASSHTGVGNTIY
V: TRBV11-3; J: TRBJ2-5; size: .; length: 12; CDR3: ASSPSAGDETQY
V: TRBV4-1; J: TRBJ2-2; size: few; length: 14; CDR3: ASSQEGWSTTGELF
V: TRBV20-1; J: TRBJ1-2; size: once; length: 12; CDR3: SASFRLPYYGYT
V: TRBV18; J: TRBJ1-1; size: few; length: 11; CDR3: ASSLQENTEAF
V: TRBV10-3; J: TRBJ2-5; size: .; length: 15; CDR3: AISESLLLAGAGAQY
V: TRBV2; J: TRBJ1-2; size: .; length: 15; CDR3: ASSDRQVYRRGYGYT
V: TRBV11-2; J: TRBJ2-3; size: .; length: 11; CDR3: ASSFSERDTQY
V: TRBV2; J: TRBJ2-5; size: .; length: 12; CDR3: ASTRQGRQETQY
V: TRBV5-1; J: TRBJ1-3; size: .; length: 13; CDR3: ASSLVARGGNTIY
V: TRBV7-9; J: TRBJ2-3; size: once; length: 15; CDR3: ASSLGPLAGITDTQY
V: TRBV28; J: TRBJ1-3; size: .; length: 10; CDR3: ASSRPGNTIY
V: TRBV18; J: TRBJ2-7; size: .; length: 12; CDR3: ASSPPTPGVEQY
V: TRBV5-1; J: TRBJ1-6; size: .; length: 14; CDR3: ASSLGSGSGNSPLH
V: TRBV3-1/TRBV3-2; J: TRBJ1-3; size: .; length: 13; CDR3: ASSQVMSSGNTIY
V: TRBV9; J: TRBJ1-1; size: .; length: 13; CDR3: ASSVTGTPNTEAF
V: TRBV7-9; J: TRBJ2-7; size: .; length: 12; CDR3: ASSPAQGSYEQY
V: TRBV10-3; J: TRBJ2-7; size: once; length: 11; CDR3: AISESSAYEQY
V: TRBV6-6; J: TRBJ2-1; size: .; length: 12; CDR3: ASKPTGTGVEQF
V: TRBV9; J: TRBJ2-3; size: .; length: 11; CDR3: ASSLTGTDTQY
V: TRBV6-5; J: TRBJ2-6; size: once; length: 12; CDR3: ASSGGSGANVLT
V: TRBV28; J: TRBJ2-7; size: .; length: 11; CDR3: ASISGDSYEQY
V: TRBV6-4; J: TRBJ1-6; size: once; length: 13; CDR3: ASRPQGAFYSPLH
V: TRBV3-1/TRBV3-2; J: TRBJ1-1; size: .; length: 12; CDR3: ASSQVRENTEAF
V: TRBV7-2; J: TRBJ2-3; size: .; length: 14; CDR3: ASSPRLAGGQDTQY
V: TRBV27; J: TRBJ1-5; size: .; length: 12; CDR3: ASSRTGSNQPQH
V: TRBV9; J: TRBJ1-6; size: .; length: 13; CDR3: ASSVDRGLDSPLH
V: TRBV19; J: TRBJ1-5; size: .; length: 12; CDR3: ASSPPRVNQPQH
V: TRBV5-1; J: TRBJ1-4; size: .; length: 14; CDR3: ASSLSPQGNNEKLF
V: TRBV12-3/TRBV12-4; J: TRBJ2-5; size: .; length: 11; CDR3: ASSQGGRETQY
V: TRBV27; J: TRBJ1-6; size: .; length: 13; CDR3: ASSFILSNNSPLH
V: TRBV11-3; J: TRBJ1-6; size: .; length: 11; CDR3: ASSPKAAVALH
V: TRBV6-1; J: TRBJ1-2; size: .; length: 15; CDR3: ASSVNPVQGRSTGYT
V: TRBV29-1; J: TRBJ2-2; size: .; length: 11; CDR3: SVGGLGTGELF
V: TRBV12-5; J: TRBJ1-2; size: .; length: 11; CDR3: ASVPDSSYGYT
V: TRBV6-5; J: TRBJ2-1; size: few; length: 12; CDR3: ASSLSSSYNEQF
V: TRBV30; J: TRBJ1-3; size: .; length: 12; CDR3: AWSSGTGGNTIY
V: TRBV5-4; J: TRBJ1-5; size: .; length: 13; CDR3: ASSMDGYSNQPQH
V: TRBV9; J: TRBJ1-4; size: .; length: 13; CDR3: ASSVAAGGGEKLF
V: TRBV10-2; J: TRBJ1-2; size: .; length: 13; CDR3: ASSDEGRPDSGYT
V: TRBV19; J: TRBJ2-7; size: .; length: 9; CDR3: ASKDSYEQY
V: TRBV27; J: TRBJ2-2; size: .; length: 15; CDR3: ASSLSTGIANTGELF
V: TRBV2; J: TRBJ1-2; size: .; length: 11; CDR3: ASSENGGYGYT
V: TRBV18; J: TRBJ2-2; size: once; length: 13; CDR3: ASSPDSVMTGELF
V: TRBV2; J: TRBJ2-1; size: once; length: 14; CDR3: ASSDLKRGGDNEQF
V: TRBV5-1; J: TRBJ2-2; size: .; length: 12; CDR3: ASSLKWGAGELF
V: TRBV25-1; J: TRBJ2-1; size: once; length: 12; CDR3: ASSGNRGSNEQF